This TCR beta chain was sequenced for a study of T cell responses to AZD1222 COVID-19 vaccine. Study overall: Pooling of second doses given at about 4 or about 12 weeks was done. Study-level results: Unmutated variant regions reportedly attract nearly half of all spike-specific TCRs.

Concerning this clone itself: The antigen is not known.

The CDR3 spans 16 residues. V was pared by 0 bases and J by 0 bases, with 10 bases between. From germline, CDR1 is SGHNT and CDR2 YYREEE (reference sequence). Measured with immunoSEQ multiplex PCR; TCRdb has only the in-frame clones, and not every one. The table lists about 260,000 clones, approximately 93% of them singletons, with roughly 0.51% in the top ten. The chain employs TRBV5-4 and TRBJ1-3; no clear D. The sequencing here drew on peripheral blood, taken on day 0 of AZD1222 vaccination. The TCR sequence derives from an adult in good health. The CDR3 region is CASSLDSGLSGNTIYF. CDR3 DNA: TGTGCCAGCAGCTTGGACAGTGGCCTCTCTGGAAACACCATATATTTT.